The 10 T cell receptor beta chains given below trace back to one sample, sequenced in a study of blood T cell repertoires in COVID-19. Profiling relied on immunoSEQ multiplex PCR, and the TCRdb table lists in-frame clones only, not all of them. This table has 250,000 or so clones, over 75% appearing once. The specimen sequenced was PBMCs or T cells enriched from blood (not recorded which). Every receptor here comes from a woman aged 30 to 39 who had been exposed to COVID-19.

The chain is built from TRBV4-1 and TRBJ1-2; 7 bases map to TRBD1. With 2 bases clipped from V and 6 bases from J, the junction kept 6 bases outside the gene matches. Germline assignment: CDR1 MGHRA and CDR2 YSYEKL. This CDR3 is built from 14 residues. CDR3 sequence: CASSQLAGGDGYTF. CDR3 in DNA: TGCGCCAGCAGCCAACTCGCAGGGGGTGATGGCTACACCTTC.

V usage is TRBV6-5 and J usage is TRBJ1-5, with a weak D call TRBD1 (6 bases). V lost 6 bases and J lost 6, with 12 bases in between. CDR1 is MNHEY, CDR2 SVGAGI, per germline. The CDR3 extends over 13 amino acids. DNA of the CDR3: TGTGCCAGCAGGGGAGGGGGAAGTCAGCCCCAGCATTTT. Residues: CASRGGGSQPQHF.

The rearrangement links TRBV5-4 to TRBJ2-1; 12 positions agree with TRBD2. Germline V gene data show CDR1 as SGHNT and CDR2 as YYREEE (reference sequence). J was trimmed by 0 bases and V by 0 bases; bases with no gene match: 10. The CDR3 covers 20 residues. CDR3 protein: CASSLDGLAGIGSSYNEQFF. In nucleotides, the CDR3 is TGTGCCAGCAGCTTGGACGGACTAGCGGGAATAGGGAGCTCCTACAATGAGCAGTTCTTC.

This chain links TRBV5-5 with TRBJ2-1, with 8 bases fitting TRBD2. Per the germline V gene, CDR1 is SGHKS and CDR2 is YYEKEE (reference sequence). This CDR3 contains 15 residues. After removal of 1 base from V and 4 bases from J, the junction contained 4 bases not matched to a gene. The CDR3 here is CASSLTSGFYNEQFF. For the CDR3, the DNA is TGTGCCAGCAGCTTGACTAGCGGTTTTTACAATGAGCAGTTCTTC.

In its sample, this clone was seen once. This chain links TRBV24-1 with TRBJ2-7, with 10 bases aligning to TRBD2. The CDR3 extends over 14 amino acids. In germline, CDR1 is KGHDR, CDR2 SFDVKD. The V and J ends lost 10 bases and 2 bases, in that order; junction bases with no gene match: 7. This CDR3 reads CATFSAGGAYEQYF. The CDR3 nucleotides read TGTGCCACGTTCTCAGCGGGAGGGGCCTACGAGCAGTACTTC.

This clone has a single count. The chain couples TRBV2 to TRBJ1-1, with 8 bases matching TRBD1. CDR3 size: 15 residues. Trimming at V came to 4 bases and at J to 4 bases, leaving 8 bases not matched to a gene. CDR1 SNHLY and CDR2 FYNNEI come from the germline V gene. The CDR3 bases are TGTGCCAGCAGTGTGTCAGGGGGCGAGAGCACTGAAGCTTTCTTT. Translating it yields CASSVSGGESTEAFF.

The genes are TRBV28 and TRBJ2-1; D gene unclear. The CDR3 has 12 amino acids. V was clipped by 3 bases and J by 7 bases, with 7 bases between them. The germline V gene encodes CDR1 MDHEN and CDR2 SYDVKM. The CDR3: CASSFRGNEQFF. DNA for the CDR3: TGTGCCAGCAGTTTCAGAGGAAATGAGCAGTTCTTC.

This CDR3 is CASKPGTVNSPLHF. In DNA, the CDR3 is TGTGCCAGCAAACCCGGGACAGTTAATTCACCCCTCCACTTT. This chain links TRBV27 with TRBJ1-6; 7 nucleotides line up with TRBD1. Germline V CDR1 and CDR2: MNHEY, SMNVEV (reference sequence). The V gene end was trimmed by 7 bases and the J gene end by 6 bases; junction bases not matched to a gene: 6. CDR3 length: 14 amino acids.

The rearrangement links TRBV15 to TRBJ2-1; D not resolved. The CDR3 has 15 amino acids. Germline CDR1 LNHNV, CDR2 YYDKDF (reference sequence). V dropped 0 bases and J dropped 1 base, with 7 bases sitting between them. CDR3 sequence (DNA): TGTGCCACCAGCAGAGAGCGGTCGTCCTACAATGAGCAGTTCTTC. Amino acid sequence: CATSRERSSYNEQFF. Supplemented by reference TRBV15 and TRBJ2-1, the full variable domain reads DAMVIQNPRYQVTQFGKPVTLSCSQTLNHNVMYWYQQKSSQAPKLLFHYYDKDFNNEADTPDNFQSRRPNTSFCFLDIRSPGLGDTAMYLCATSRERSSYNEQFFGPGTRLTVL.

This clone was seen a few times. The chain carries TRBV6-5 and TRBJ1-3; no definite D call. There are 16 residues in the CDR3. Germline values: CDR1 MNHEY, CDR2 SVGAGI. The V end lost 2 bases, the J end lost 8 bases, and 19 bases lay between the germline ends. The DNA for the CDR3 is TGTGCCAGCAGTTACACAAGTCCGGCCCTGAGGGACACCATATATTTT. Protein: CASSYTSPALRDTIYF.